This T cell receptor beta chain is from a study of blood T cell repertoires in COVID-19. Study context: Samples taken during acute and convalescent COVID-19 were collected in the United States, Italy and Spain. PBMCs, B-cell-depleted T cells, or T cells provided the cDNA or gDNA that made up the material.

With 7 bases clipped from V and 7 bases from J, the junction kept 13 bases outside the gene matches. Germline values: CDR1 LNHDA, CDR2 SQIVND (reference sequence). The length of the CDR3 is 15 residues. Study processing details: The assay estimated nucleated cells by amplifying reference gene primers. Method: immunoSEQ multiplex PCR; TCRdb's copy keeps in-frame clones and lacks some. V, J and clone size reflect that table, while D and trimming were determined from the DNA. The sample includes 90,000 to 150,000 clones, 75% to 90% of them seen just once. The sequencing sample was made of peripheral blood. The sequence was collected from a man aged 65 to 79 with active or convalescent COVID-19. The chain is built from TRBV19 and TRBJ1-5; 7 bases are shared with TRBD1. CDR3: CASTARGPSPQPQHF. The CDR3 region has the DNA TGTGCCAGTACGGCTAGGGGGCCGTCCCCACAGCCCCAGCATTTT. The full variable domain, in which reference TRBV19 and TRBJ1-5 provide the parts outside the CDR3, is DGGITQSPKYLFRKEGQNVTLSCEQNLNHDAMYWYRQDPGQGLRLIYYSQIVNDFQKGDIAEGYSVSREKKESFPLTVTSAQKNPTAFYLCASTARGPSPQPQHFGDGTRLSIL.